This T cell receptor beta chain was found in a study of blood T cell repertoires in COVID-19. Germline loops: CDR1 SEHNR, CDR2 FQNEAQ (reference sequence). The CDR3 runs 16 residues. V trimming: 0 bases; J trimming: 1 base; junction bases outside the gene matches: 3. The study recruited people aged roughly 18 to 89 years across around 24 US areas. Some clones are missing from TCRdb's copy, which holds only in-frame ones; the method was immunoSEQ multiplex PCR. The data hold some 300,000 clones, with 85% to 95% observed a single time. The sample consisted of PBMCs or T cells enriched from blood (not recorded which). The sequence was collected from a woman younger than 45 who had been exposed to COVID-19. This chain links TRBV7-9 with TRBJ1-1; 9 bases fit TRBD1. CDR3 DNA sequence: TGTGCCAGCAGCTTAGCAGGACAGGGGACGAACACTGAAGCTTTCTTT. It specifies CASSLAGQGTNTEAFF.